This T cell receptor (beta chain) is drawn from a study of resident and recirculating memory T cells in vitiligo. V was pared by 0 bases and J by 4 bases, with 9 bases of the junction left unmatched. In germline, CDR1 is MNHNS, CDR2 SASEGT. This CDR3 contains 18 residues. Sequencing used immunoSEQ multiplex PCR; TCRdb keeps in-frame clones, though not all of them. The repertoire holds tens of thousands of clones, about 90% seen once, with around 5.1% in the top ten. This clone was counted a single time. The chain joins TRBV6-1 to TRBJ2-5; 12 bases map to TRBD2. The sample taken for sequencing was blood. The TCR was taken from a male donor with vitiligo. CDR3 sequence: CASSEAEGLAGIGETQYF. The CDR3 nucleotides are TGTGCCAGCAGTGAAGCGGAGGGACTAGCGGGTATTGGAGAGACCCAGTACTTC.